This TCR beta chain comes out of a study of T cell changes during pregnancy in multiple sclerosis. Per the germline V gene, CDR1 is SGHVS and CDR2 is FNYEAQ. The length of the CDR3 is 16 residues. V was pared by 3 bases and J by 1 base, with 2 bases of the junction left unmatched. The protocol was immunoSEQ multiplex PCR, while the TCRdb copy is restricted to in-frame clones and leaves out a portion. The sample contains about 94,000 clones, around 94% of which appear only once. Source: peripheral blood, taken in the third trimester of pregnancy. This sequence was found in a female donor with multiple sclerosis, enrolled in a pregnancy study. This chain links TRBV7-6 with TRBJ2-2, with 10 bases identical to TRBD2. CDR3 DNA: TGTGCCAGCAGCTTCCGGACTAGCGGGAACACCGGGGAGCTGTTTTTT. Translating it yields CASSFRTSGNTGELFF.